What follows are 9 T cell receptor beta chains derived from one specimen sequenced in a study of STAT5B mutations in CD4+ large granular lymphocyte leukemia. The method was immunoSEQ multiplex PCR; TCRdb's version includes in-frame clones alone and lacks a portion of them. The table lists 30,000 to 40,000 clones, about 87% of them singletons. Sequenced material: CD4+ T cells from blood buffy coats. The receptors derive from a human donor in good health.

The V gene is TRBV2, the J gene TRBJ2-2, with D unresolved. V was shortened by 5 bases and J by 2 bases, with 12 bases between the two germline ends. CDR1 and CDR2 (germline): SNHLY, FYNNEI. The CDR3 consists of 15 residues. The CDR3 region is CASSQRYLNTGELFF. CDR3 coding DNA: TGTGCCAGCAGTCAACGGTACCTCAACACCGGGGAGCTGTTTTTT.

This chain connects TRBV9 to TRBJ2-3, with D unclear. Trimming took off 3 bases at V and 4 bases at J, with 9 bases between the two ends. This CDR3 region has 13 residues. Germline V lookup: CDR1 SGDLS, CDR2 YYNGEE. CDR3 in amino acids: CASSGWGSDTQYF. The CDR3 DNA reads TGTGCCAGCAGCGGGTGGGGATCAGATACGCAGTATTTT.

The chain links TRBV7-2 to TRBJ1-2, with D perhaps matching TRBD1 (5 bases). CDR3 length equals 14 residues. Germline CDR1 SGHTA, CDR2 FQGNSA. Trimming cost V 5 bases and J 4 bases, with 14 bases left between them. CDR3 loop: CASSTSGTRYGYTF. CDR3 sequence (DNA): TGTGCCAGCAGCACCTCCGGGACTCGCTATGGCTACACCTTC.

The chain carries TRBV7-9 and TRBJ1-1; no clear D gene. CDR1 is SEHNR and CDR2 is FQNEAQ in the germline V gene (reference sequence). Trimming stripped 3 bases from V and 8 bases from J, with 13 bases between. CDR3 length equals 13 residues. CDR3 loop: CASSFEYLTEAFF. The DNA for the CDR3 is TGTGCCAGCAGCTTCGAGTATCTCACGGAAGCTTTCTTT.

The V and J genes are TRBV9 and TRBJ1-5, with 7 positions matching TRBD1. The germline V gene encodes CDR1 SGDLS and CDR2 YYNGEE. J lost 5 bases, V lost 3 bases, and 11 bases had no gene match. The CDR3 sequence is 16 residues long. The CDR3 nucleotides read TGTGCCAGCAGCGAGCACCGGGACAGAGTCGATCAGCCCCAGCATTTT. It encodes CASSEHRDRVDQPQHF.

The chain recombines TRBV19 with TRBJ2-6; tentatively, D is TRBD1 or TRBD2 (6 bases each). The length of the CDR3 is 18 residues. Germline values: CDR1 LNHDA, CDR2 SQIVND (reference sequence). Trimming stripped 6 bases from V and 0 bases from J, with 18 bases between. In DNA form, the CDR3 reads TGTGCCAGTAGACTCCCGGGGGCCCCCGACTCTGGGGCCAACGTCCTGACTTTC. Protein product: CASRLPGAPDSGANVLTF. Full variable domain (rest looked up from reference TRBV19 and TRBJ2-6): DGGITQSPKYLFRKEGQNVTLSCEQNLNHDAMYWYRQDPGQGLRLIYYSQIVNDFQKGDIAEGYSVSREKKESFPLTVTSAQKNPTAFYLCASRLPGAPDSGANVLTFGAGSRLTVL.

In nucleotides, the CDR3 is TGTGCCAGCAGGAAAATACCGCAGGAGACCCAGTACTTC. Residues: CASRKIPQETQYF. The chain joins TRBV19 to TRBJ2-5; D not certain. The V end lost 9 bases, the J end lost 5 bases, and 16 bases lay between the germline ends. This CDR3 is 13 amino acids long. Germline assignment: CDR1 LNHDA and CDR2 SQIVND (reference sequence).

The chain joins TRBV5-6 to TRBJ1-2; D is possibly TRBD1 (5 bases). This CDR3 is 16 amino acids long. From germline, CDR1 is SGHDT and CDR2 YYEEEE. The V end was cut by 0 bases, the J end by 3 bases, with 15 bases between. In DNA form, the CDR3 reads TGTGCCAGCAGCTTGGCCCAAGACAGCAGATACTATGGCTACACCTTC. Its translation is CASSLAQDSRYYGYTF.

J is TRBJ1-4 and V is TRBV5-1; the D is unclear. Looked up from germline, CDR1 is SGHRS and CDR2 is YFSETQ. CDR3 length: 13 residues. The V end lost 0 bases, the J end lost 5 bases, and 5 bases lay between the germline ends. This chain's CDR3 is CASSLGQNEKLFF. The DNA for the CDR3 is TGCGCCAGCAGCTTGGGTCAGAATGAAAAACTGTTTTTT.